A single sample gave rise to the 9 T cell receptor beta chains below, sequenced in a study of CD4+ T cells in melanoma. Produced via immunoSEQ multiplex PCR; TCRdb's table is partial and in-frame only. Of roughly 6,600 clones listed, almost 70% are singletons. Sequenced material: cells from a culture (not recorded whether cultured in vitro). Every receptor here comes from a human donor with melanoma.

This clone showed up just a few times. CDR3 loop: CASSFPTGGNYGYTF. Here the CDR3 DNA reads TGTGCCAGCAGTTTCCCGACAGGGGGCAACTATGGCTACACCTTC. V is TRBV28 and J is TRBJ1-2; 10 bases agree with TRBD1. This CDR3 contains 15 residues. V dropped 3 bases and J dropped 2; count of bases not matched to a gene: 3. Germline-derived CDR1 and CDR2 are MDHEN and SYDVKM.

This chain links TRBV9 with TRBJ1-2, with 7 nucleotides matching TRBD1. There are 16 residues in the CDR3. Germline CDR1 is SGDLS and CDR2 is YYNGEE. The V and J ends lost 0 bases and 5 bases, in that order; junction bases with no gene match: 10. This chain's CDR3 is CASSVGWDSSLYGYTF. As DNA, the CDR3 is TGTGCCAGCAGCGTAGGGTGGGACAGCTCACTTTATGGCTACACCTTC. Supplemented by reference TRBV9 and TRBJ1-2, the full variable domain reads DSGVTQTPKHLITATGQRVTLRCSPRSGDLSVYWYQQSLDQGLQFLIQYYNGEERAKGNILERFSAQQFPDLHSELNLSSLELGDSALYFCASSVGWDSSLYGYTFGSGTRLTVV.

The table lists this clone with a few counts. The chain recombines TRBV5-1 with TRBJ2-1, with 7 bases aligning to TRBD1. Germline CDR1 is SGHRS and CDR2 is YFSETQ. Trimming took 4 bases from V and 0 from J; bases not matched to a gene: 4. The CDR3 has 15 amino acids. CDR3 protein: CASSGYRGSYNEQFF. In DNA form, the CDR3 reads TGCGCCAGCAGCGGATACAGGGGCTCCTACAATGAGCAGTTCTTC.

This clone was seen just once. This chain uses TRBV5-1 with TRBJ1-1, with TRBD1 as a possible D gene (5 bases). The CDR3 consists of 15 residues. Germline V gene lookup returns CDR1 SGHRS and CDR2 YFSETQ. Trimming took off 4 bases at V and 5 bases at J, with 18 bases between the two ends. CDR3 sequence reads: CASSPLGGYGTEAFF. In DNA, the CDR3 is TGCGCCAGCAGCCCTCTGGGGGGTTATGGTACTGAAGCTTTCTTT.

The chain links TRBV11-2 to TRBJ2-2; maybe TRBD1 (5 bases). This CDR3 has 16 amino acids. CDR1 and CDR2 (germline): SGHAT, FQNNGV. Deletions cut 0 bases from V and 4 bases from J, with 12 bases between. CDR3 protein: CASSLDAGASTGELFF. The CDR3 bases are TGTGCCAGCAGCTTAGATGCTGGGGCGAGCACCGGGGAGCTGTTTTTT.

The chain combines TRBV18 with TRBJ2-7, with D uncertain. From germline, CDR1 is KGHSH and CDR2 LQKENI. The CDR3 is 13 amino acids. Trimming cost V 2 bases and J 7 bases, with 12 bases left between them. CDR3 coding DNA: TGTGCCAGCTCACCAGCAGCAAACCGGGAGCAGTACTTC. This codes for CASSPAANREQYF.

V is TRBV4-1 and J is TRBJ2-3, with 7 bases lining up with TRBD2. Germline V gene data show CDR1 as MGHRA and CDR2 as YSYEKL. The CDR3 contains 17 residues. Unmatched junction bases numbered 9, after V lost 1 base and J lost 2 bases. Here the CDR3 DNA reads TGCGCCAGCAGCCAAGCAAAATTACTAGCGCTCACAGATACGCAGTATTTT. It encodes CASSQAKLLALTDTQYF.

V usage is TRBV28 and J usage is TRBJ2-3, with D unclear. The CDR3 contains 11 residues. Looked up from germline, CDR1 is MDHEN and CDR2 is SYDVKM. Trimming stripped 6 bases from V and 3 bases from J, with 4 bases between. CDR3 bases: TGTGCCAGCAGCCCGACAGATACGCAGTATTTT. It codes for CASSPTDTQYF.

The gene calls are TRBV5-5 and TRBJ1-4, with TRBD1 identical over 11 bases. The ends lost 0 bases at V and 3 bases at J; junction bases unmatched: 4. The CDR3 loop spans 17 amino acids. CDR1 SGHKS and CDR2 YYEKEE come from the germline V gene (reference sequence). The CDR3 bases are TGTGCCAGCAGCTTGGCCGGACAGGGGGCGGCTAATGAAAAACTGTTTTTT. As protein: CASSLAGQGAANEKLFF.